The 27 T cell receptor beta chains below all came from one sample that was sequenced in a study of tumor-infiltrating lymphocytes in glioblastoma multiforme. Three nested ARM-PCR rounds with V-beta and C-beta primers built TCRB libraries. From the multiplex PCR reads, TCRdb called clonotypes with MiXCR, one entry per CDR3 protein. The sample has 8,500 to 10,000 distinct CDR3 sequences, less than 80% seen once. The sample consisted of brain tumor tissue. The receptor source for this set is a male donor with glioblastoma.

Concerning this clonotype itself: Relative to the germline gene, one junction end is altered; a read error may explain this. The J gene is TRBJ2-2, the V gene TRBV11-2; D may correspond to TRBD1 or TRBD2 (5 bases each). The CDR3 consists of 17 residues. Germline V CDR1 and CDR2: SGHAT, FQNNGV. The CDR3: CASSPGPGFANIGELFF. CDR3 nucleotides: TGTGCCAGCAGTCCAGGGCCGGGATTCGCGAACATCGGGGAGCTGTTTTTT.

This clonotype turned up a few times. The V gene is TRBV7-8, the J gene TRBJ2-1, with D tentatively TRBD1 (6 bases). The length of the CDR3 is 12 residues. V dropped 7 bases and J dropped 10 bases, with 14 bases sitting between them. CDR1 SGHVS and CDR2 FQNEAQ come from the germline V gene. The CDR3 sequence: CASNYQGNEQFF. The CDR3 DNA follows: TGTGCCAGCAACTACCAGGGGAACGAGCAGTTCTTC.

This chain connects TRBV6-6 to TRBJ1-2; D is uncertain. Deletions cut 6 bases from V and 7 bases from J, with 15 bases between. This CDR3 is built from 13 residues. Looked up from germline, CDR1 is MNHNY and CDR2 is SVGAGI (reference sequence). This CDR3 is CASSPGAFGGYTF. CDR3 sequence (DNA): TGTGCCAGCAGCCCAGGTGCCTTCGGTGGCTACACCTTC.

This clonotype is labeled as medium-sized (0.01 to 0.1%). This rearrangement joins TRBV20-1 to TRBJ1-2; a weak D match, TRBD1 (5 bases). The CDR3 is 14 residues long. Germline CDR1 DFQATT, CDR2 SNEGSKA (reference sequence). The V gene lost 0 bases and the J gene lost 4 bases, with 12 bases spanning the gap. CDR3 bases: TGCAGTGCTAGAGATCCAGGGCCCATCTATGGCTACACCTTC. This sequence encodes CSARDPGPIYGYTF.

The chain combines TRBV4-2 with TRBJ2-2; possible D gene TRBD2, 5 bases. The V and J ends lost 0 bases and 2 bases respectively, with 16 bases between them. Per the germline V gene, CDR1 is LGHNA and CDR2 is YNFKEQ. The CDR3 extends over 18 amino acids. CDR3 sequence reads: CASSQDLASFLNTGELFF. The CDR3 DNA reads TGTGCCAGCAGCCAAGATCTTGCTAGCTTCTTAAACACCGGGGAGCTGTTTTTT.

The chain couples TRBV6-1 to TRBJ2-1; 9 bases fit TRBD1. CDR3 size: 15 residues. Unmatched junction bases numbered 11, after V lost 7 bases and J lost 7 bases. Germline loops: CDR1 MNHNS, CDR2 SASEGT. Written as DNA, the CDR3 is TGTGCCAGCAAGACCGTGACAGGGGGTCTGAATGAGCAGTTCTTC. Residues: CASKTVTGGLNEQFF.

V gene TRBV11-2 combines with J gene TRBJ2-2; 7 nucleotides match TRBD2. The CDR3 runs to 20 residues. Germline V gene lookup returns CDR1 SGHAT and CDR2 FQNNGV. V lost 11 bases, J lost 12 bases, and 36 bases stayed unmatched. CDR3 protein: CAGTPSFGQGLAVNTVKLFF. The CDR3 nucleotides read TGTGCCGGCACCCCCTCATTCGGCCAAGGGCTAGCGGTAAACACCGTGAAGCTGTTTTTT.

Only a few counts were recorded for this clonotype. The junction departs from the called germline gene at one end, perhaps through a read error. This chain links TRBV29-1 with TRBJ2-1; 9 bases are a match to TRBD2. The CDR3 runs 14 residues. Germline CDR1 reads SQVTM; CDR2 reads ANQGSEA. The CDR3 bases are TGCAGCGTTGGAGGGCGGCGGGGGGGCAATGAGCGGTTCTTC. This translates into CSVGGRRGGNERFF.

The CDR3 region has the DNA TGTGCCAGCAGCCAAGAAACCCCGAGTACGGGAATGGTCGAACAGTACTTC. Translating gives CASSQETPSTGMVEQYF. The J gene is TRBJ2-7, the V gene TRBV4-2, with D tentatively TRBD2 (5 bases). CDR3 length equals 17 residues. Germline lookup yields CDR1 LGHNA and CDR2 YNFKEQ. Trimming removed 0 bases at V and 10 bases at J, with 25 bases between.

By frequency in the sample, this clonotype is medium-sized. J is TRBJ1-4 and V is TRBV5-4, with TRBD1 matching over 7 bases. The CDR3 is 14 amino acids. Germline V lookup: CDR1 SGHNT, CDR2 YYREEE (reference sequence). J gave up 6 bases and V 0 bases, and 2 bases lay outside the gene matches. The CDR3 spells CASSLEQGDEKLFF. The CDR3 coding sequence is TGTGCCAGCAGCTTGGAGCAGGGGGATGAAAAACTGTTTTTT.

The chain employs TRBV29-1 and TRBJ2-7; D ambiguous. With 4 bases removed from V and 6 bases from J, the gap between germline ends came to 19 bases. CDR1 and CDR2 from the germline V gene are SQVTM and ANQGSEA. This CDR3 is 14 amino acids long. The CDR3, as DNA: TGCAGCGTTGGGGTGGATGGTACCTCTGGCGAGCAGTACTTC. Protein: CSVGVDGTSGEQYF.

The rearrangement uses TRBV10-2 and TRBJ2-3; the D gene is possibly TRBD2 (5 bases). The CDR3 is 12 amino acids. V was trimmed by 11 bases and J by 8 bases, leaving 17 bases between them. CDR1 is WSHSY and CDR2 is SAAADI in the germline V gene. The chain's CDR3 is CAGGSQAATQYF. The CDR3 DNA is TGCGCCGGCGGATCACAAGCGGCTACGCAGTATTTT.

On this clonotype: A read error is likely, as this CDR3 ends without the conserved phenylalanine or tryptophan. CDR3 loop: CASGNNLAGDSYEQYL. DNA for the CDR3: TGTGCCAGCGGAAACAACTTAGCGGGGGATTCCTACGAGCAGTACCTC. The V and J genes are TRBV6-1 and TRBJ2-7; 9 bases match TRBD2. J lost 1 base, V lost 8 bases, and 12 bases had no gene match. Germline-derived CDR1 and CDR2 are MNHNS and SASEGT. The CDR3 covers 16 residues.

Points on this clonotype: Germline and junction disagree at one end, which may indicate a read error. The chain combines TRBV20-1 with TRBJ1-5; D is possibly TRBD1 (5 bases). CDR3 length: 14 residues. Looked up from germline, CDR1 is DFQATT and CDR2 is SNEGSKA (reference sequence). CDR3 sequence: CSARAPGVGQPQRF. The CDR3 region has the DNA TGCAGTGCTAGGGCACCGGGGGTTGGTCAGCCCCAGCGTTTT.

Details on this clonotype: A read error may produce the germline difference seen at one junction end. The chain recombines TRBV4-1 with TRBJ2-7; 7 nucleotides match TRBD1. CDR3 length: 15 amino acids. In germline, CDR1 is MGHRA, CDR2 YSYEKL. The CDR3 loop is CTSSRATGESDEQYF. Here the CDR3 DNA reads TGCACCAGCAGTCGAGCAACAGGGGAGAGCGACGAGCAGTACTTC.

This clonotype was seen ten or more times. The J gene is TRBJ2-2, the V gene TRBV7-9, with D possibly being TRBD2 (6 bases). CDR3 length equals 16 residues. V lost 5 bases and J lost 6, with 19 bases in between. CDR1 is SEHNR and CDR2 is FQNEAQ in the germline V gene (reference sequence). CDR3 amino acids: CASSLLGRGRAGELFF. The DNA for the CDR3 is TGTGCCAGCAGCCTCCTTGGTCGGGGGAGAGCCGGGGAGCTGTTTTTT.

This clonotype was recorded a few times. J is TRBJ2-1 and V is TRBV29-1; no clear D. V was cut by 1 base and J by 7 bases, with 11 bases left in between. This CDR3 is 13 amino acids long. The germline V gene encodes CDR1 SQVTM and CDR2 ANQGSEA. CDR3 sequence: CSVEVTRANEQFF. The CDR3 DNA is TGCAGCGTTGAAGTTACCCGAGCAAATGAGCAGTTCTTC.

This clonotype appeared a single time. The rearrangement links TRBV11-2 to TRBJ1-1, with D possibly being TRBD1 (6 bases). In germline, CDR1 is SGHAT, CDR2 FQNNGV. This CDR3 is 14 amino acids long. V was pared by 0 bases and J by 5 bases, with 10 bases between. CDR3 amino acids: CASSLDIGGTEAFF. The CDR3 bases are TGTGCCAGCAGCTTAGATATAGGGGGGACTGAAGCTTTCTTT. Combining the CDR3 with reference TRBV11-2 and TRBJ1-1 gives the whole variable domain EAGVAQSPRYKIIEKRQSVAFWCNPISGHATLYWYQQILGQGPKLLIQFQNNGVVDDSQLPKDRFSAERLKGVDSTLKIQPAKLEDSAVYLCASSLDIGGTEAFFGQGTRLTVV.

The chain is built from TRBV29-1 and TRBJ2-2, with TRBD2 identical over 10 bases. The CDR3 runs 15 residues. V lost 6 bases to trimming and J lost 8 bases; unmatched junction nucleotides: 12. Germline CDR1 reads SQVTM; CDR2 reads ANQGSEA. This chain's CDR3 is CSVTRTSGSSGELFF. As DNA, the CDR3 is TGCAGCGTGACCAGGACTAGCGGATCTAGTGGGGAGCTGTTTTTT.

With regard to this clonotype: The missing conserved phenylalanine or tryptophan at the end of this CDR3 makes a read error likely. This chain uses TRBV29-1 with TRBJ2-7, with a possible D match to TRBD2 (6 bases). Germline values: CDR1 SQVTM, CDR2 ANQGSEA. There are 14 residues in the CDR3. The ends were cut back, 2 bases at V and 3 bases at J, with 14 bases in the middle. The CDR3 loop is CSVESRGGIYEQYL. DNA for the CDR3: TGCAGCGTTGAAAGCCGGGGAGGCATCTACGAGCAGTACCTC.

The V gene is TRBV6-6, the J gene TRBJ2-2, with 9 nucleotides matching TRBD1. Germline V gives CDR1 MNHNY, CDR2 SVGAGI (reference sequence). V lost 5 bases to trimming and J lost 5 bases; unmatched junction nucleotides: 6. The CDR3 totals 15 residues. The CDR3 loop reads CASSPQGAVTGELFF. In DNA, the CDR3 is TGTGCCAGCAGTCCACAGGGGGCGGTTACCGGGGAGCTGTTTTTT.

As concerns this clonotype: The conserved final phenylalanine or tryptophan is absent from the CDR3, which likely points to a read error. V is TRBV20-1 and J is TRBJ1-6; D gene uncertain. Germline V gene sequence: CDR1 DFQATT, CDR2 SNEGSKA (reference sequence). V was cut by 1 base and J by 9 bases, with 16 bases left in between. The CDR3 consists of 15 residues. The CDR3: CSARGRSSVSSPLHL. The CDR3 DNA sequence: TGCAGTGCTAGAGGGCGGAGTTCCGTGAGTTCACCCCTCCACCTT.

This clonotype was recorded only once. This may arise from a read error, as a much more abundant clone is one base away. V and J are TRBV7-9 and TRBJ2-1; 12 bases align to TRBD2. CDR1 and CDR2 (germline): SEHNR, FQNEAQ (reference sequence). CDR3 length: 23 residues. The CDR3 nucleotides are TGTGCCCGCAGCTTAGGGCAGGGACTAGCGGGTCCAGCGAGTGGGGTAACCGGGAATGAGCAGTTCTTC. Translated, it gives CARSLGQGLAGPASGVTGNEQFF.

This clonotype was seen a single time. A read error may produce the germline difference seen at one junction end. The chain employs TRBV10-2 and TRBJ1-5; no reliable D call. This CDR3 is 15 amino acids long. Germline CDR1 and CDR2: WSHSY and SAAADI. In nucleotides, the CDR3 is TGCGCCAGCAGACCCTCGGCGACATGGGATCAGCCCCAGCGTTTT. Its translation is CASRPSATWDQPQRF.

This chain joins TRBV29-1 and TRBJ1-2; D is unresolved. The length of the CDR3 is 11 residues. Germline V gives CDR1 SQVTM, CDR2 ANQGSEA. CDR3 nucleotide sequence: TGCATCATTGAAGAAGCCTATGGCTACACCTTC. This translates into CIIEEAYGYTF.

With respect to this clonotype: A read error may explain this, as a much larger clone is one base away. The rearrangement joins TRBV11-2 to TRBJ2-5; D gene uncertain. Per the germline V gene, CDR1 is SGHAT and CDR2 is FQNNGV. This CDR3 is built from 12 residues. CDR3 nucleotides: TGTGCCGGCAGCCAGTGTGAGGAGACCCAGTACTTC. It translates to CAGSQCEETQYF.

On this clonotype itself: This CDR3 fails to terminate in the conserved phenylalanine or tryptophan, so it likely reflects a read error. The rearrangement links TRBV29-1 to TRBJ2-1; D perhaps matches TRBD1 (7 bases). The CDR3 contains 14 residues. Germline CDR1 reads SQVTM; CDR2 reads ANQGSEA. This CDR3 is CRIGGRQGGNEQFS. The CDR3 DNA is TGCAGAATTGGGGGACGGCAGGGGGGCAATGAGCAGTTCTCC.